This entry lists 14 T cell receptor beta chains sequenced from one sample in a study of cytomegalovirus exposure and HLA in healthy donors. 60 Vbeta and 13 Jbeta primers were used in PCR. The repertoire was sequenced with immunoSEQ multiplex PCR; TCRdb's copy has only in-frame clones and lacks some. The table includes tens of thousands of clones, around four fifths detected once. Sequencing input: PBMCs. These receptors originate from a male donor in good health and CMV-seropositive.

The chain employs TRBV19 and TRBJ2-1; TRBD1 agrees at 7 bases. Germline V CDR1 and CDR2: LNHDA, SQIVND (reference sequence). CDR3 length: 13 residues. J lost 9 bases, V lost 6 bases, and 8 bases had no gene match. Here the CDR3 reads CASSLGQVFEQFF. The CDR3 DNA reads as TGTGCCAGTAGCCTCGGACAGGTTTTTGAGCAGTTCTTC.

The chain joins TRBV9 to TRBJ1-1; 8 positions match TRBD1. The CDR3 consists of 15 residues. Germline values: CDR1 SGDLS, CDR2 YYNGEE. The V and J ends lost 1 base and 5 bases, in that order; junction bases with no gene match: 7. The CDR3 nucleotides read TGTGCCAGCAGCGTATTGGGGACAGGAGGGACTGAAGCTTTCTTT. Translating gives CASSVLGTGGTEAFF.

The rearrangement joins TRBV11-2 to TRBJ1-2; 8 bases agree with TRBD1. With 4 bases clipped from V and 6 bases from J, the junction kept 7 bases outside the gene matches. The CDR3 loop spans 14 amino acids. CDR1 and CDR2 (germline): SGHAT, FQNNGV. CDR3: CASSSDRAGNGYTF. The CDR3 bases are TGTGCCAGCAGCTCGGACAGGGCCGGGAATGGCTACACCTTC.

The chain has TRBV2 and TRBJ2-2; weak D call: TRBD1 (6 bases). The V and J ends lost 6 bases and 5 bases respectively, with 10 bases between them. There are 13 residues in the CDR3. The V gene's germline CDR1 is SNHLY and CDR2 FYNNEI. CDR3 loop: CASRQQGTGELFF. CDR3 bases: TGTGCCAGCAGACAACAGGGAACCGGGGAGCTGTTTTTT.

This chain joins TRBV6-1 and TRBJ2-5; 8 nucleotides match TRBD1. Germline V gene lookup returns CDR1 MNHNS and CDR2 SASEGT. CDR3 length: 14 residues. Trimming at V came to 5 bases and at J to 2 bases, leaving 4 bases not matched to a gene. CDR3 DNA: TGTGCCAGCAGTCCGCAGGGGGCTCAAGAGACCCAGTACTTC. This encodes CASSPQGAQETQYF.

The chain uses TRBV10-3 and TRBJ2-7, with TRBD2 matching 9 bases. V was pared by 6 bases and J by 4 bases, with 13 bases of the junction left unmatched. Germline-derived CDR1 and CDR2 are ENHRY and SYGVKD. The CDR3 is 16 residues long. CDR3 sequence reads: CAISPLPAREGYEQYF. The CDR3 nucleotides are TGTGCCATCAGCCCGCTTCCCGCGCGGGAGGGATACGAGCAGTACTTC.

The chain links TRBV29-1 to TRBJ2-1; 8 bases align to TRBD2. V shed 4 bases, J shed 2 bases, and the junction held 7 bases outside the gene matches. The CDR3 is 15 residues long. Germline V gene data show CDR1 as SQVTM and CDR2 as ANQGSEA. CDR3 protein: CSVGVRGATYNEQFF. CDR3 nucleotide sequence: TGCAGCGTTGGGGTGCGGGGGGCCACCTACAATGAGCAGTTCTTC.

V and J are TRBV7-6 and TRBJ2-1; tentative D call: TRBD2 (6 bases). The V end lost 5 bases, the J end lost 2 bases, and 16 bases lay between the germline ends. In germline, CDR1 is SGHVS, CDR2 FNYEAQ. The CDR3 sequence is 16 residues long. The CDR3 DNA reads as TGTGCCAGCAGCGCATTATGGGAGGCGACCTACAATGAGCAGTTCTTC. It codes for CASSALWEATYNEQFF. The full variable domain, rest sourced from reference TRBV7-6 and TRBJ2-1, is GAGVSQSPRYKVTKRGQDVALRCDPISGHVSLYWYRQALGQGPEFLTYFNYEAQQDKSGLPNDRFSAERPEGSISTLTIQRTEQRDSAMYRCASSALWEATYNEQFFGPGTRLTVL.

The J gene is TRBJ2-7, the V gene TRBV6-5; TRBD1 aligns across 10 bases. CDR1 MNHEY and CDR2 SVGAGI come from the germline V gene. The CDR3 sequence is 14 residues long. V trimming: 2 bases; J trimming: 6 bases; junction bases outside the gene matches: 4. The CDR3 DNA reads as TGTGCCAGCAGTTACGACGGGACAGGGGCCGAGCAGTACTTC. Its translation: CASSYDGTGAEQYF.

The chain links TRBV10-1 to TRBJ2-3; 8 nucleotides line up with TRBD2. The V and J ends lost 3 bases and 5 bases, in that order; junction bases with no gene match: 7. CDR3 size: 15 residues. Per the germline V gene, CDR1 is WNHNN and CDR2 is SYGVQD (reference sequence). The DNA of the CDR3 is TGCGCCAGCAGTGATACTAGCGGATGGGGAGATACGCAGTATTTT. Protein product: CASSDTSGWGDTQYF.

This chain links TRBV7-9 with TRBJ1-4; the match to TRBD1 covers 8 bases. The CDR3 has 13 amino acids. CDR1 SEHNR and CDR2 FQNEAQ come from the germline V gene (reference sequence). After removal of 9 bases from V and 8 bases from J, the junction contained 8 bases not matched to a gene. The CDR3 protein is CASRPGTGEKLFF. The CDR3 nucleotides are TGTGCCAGTCGCCCGGGGACAGGCGAAAAACTGTTTTTT.

The chain has TRBV15 and TRBJ1-1; 7 bases map to TRBD1. The CDR3 sequence is 14 residues long. Germline CDR1 is LNHNV and CDR2 is YYDKDF (reference sequence). With V trimmed by 3 bases and J by 6 bases, 7 bases remained unmatched. CDR3 nucleotides: TGTGCCACCAGCAGGGGGGACAGTACGGCTGAAGCTTTCTTT. Translated, it gives CATSRGDSTAEAFF.

V usage is TRBV7-2 and J usage is TRBJ1-1; 8 bases map to TRBD1. V gave up 4 bases and J gave up 6 bases; unmatched junction bases: 10. CDR3 length: 15 amino acids. CDR1 is SGHTA and CDR2 is FQGNSA in the germline V gene. The CDR3 protein is CASSSLRTGNSEAFF. The CDR3 nucleotides are TGTGCCAGCAGCTCCCTCCGGACAGGGAATTCTGAAGCTTTCTTT.

This clone came up a few times. The rearrangement uses TRBV27 and TRBJ2-7; 10 nucleotides align to TRBD1. The CDR3 totals 15 residues. The germline V gene has CDR1 MNHEY and CDR2 SMNVEV (reference sequence). V was pared by 3 bases and J by 3 bases, with 5 bases of the junction left unmatched. The CDR3 is CASSLTGTGVYEQYF. The CDR3 region has the DNA TGTGCCAGCAGTTTGACCGGGACAGGGGTCTACGAGCAGTACTTC.